This TCR beta chain comes out of a study of PD-L1 blockade in urothelial cancer. Study-level background: Patients previously received 0 to 3 chemotherapy regimens.

The time point denotes: peripheral blood 6 weeks after treatment start. Generated by immunoSEQ multiplex PCR, the TCRdb table keeps only in-frame clones and is missing some. The data contain some 50,000 clones, approximately 85% of them singletons. The junction had 9 bases not matched to a gene; V was cut back by 5 bases and J by 0 bases. The CDR3 has 17 amino acids. Germline-derived CDR1 and CDR2 are MDHEN and SYDVKM. The sample was PBMCs, taken around atezolizumab (anti-PD-L1) treatment. This chain uses TRBV28 with TRBJ2-2; 7 bases are shared with TRBD1. The TCR comes from a man aged 50 or older with urothelial cancer. CDR3 DNA: TGTGCCAGCAGTCCTCAGGGGGTGGGCCCGAACACCGGGGAGCTGTTTTTT. Protein sequence: CASSPQGVGPNTGELFF.